The present T cell receptor (beta chain) was sequenced within a study of blood T cell repertoires in COVID-19. The overall study: Samples representing acute and convalescent COVID-19 were sourced from the United States, Italy and Spain. T cells, B-cell-depleted T cells, or PBMCs supplied cDNA or gDNA.

Original methodology: Estimation of nucleated cell counts relied on the amplification of reference gene primers. Profiling relied on immunoSEQ multiplex PCR, and the TCRdb table lists in-frame clones only, not all of them. The D gene and trimming were derived from the DNA, and the V and J assignments and clone size from that table. Among about 180,000 clones listed, 86% were seen once. The receptor's source is a woman in her twenties or thirties with active or convalescent COVID-19. Specimen: peripheral blood.

The CDR3 sequence is CASSQSSYRGKGYTF. The CDR3, as DNA: TGCGCCAGCAGTCAATCCTCCTACAGGGGCAAGGGCTACACCTTC. The chain combines TRBV23-1 with TRBJ1-2, with 7 bases fitting TRBD1. TRBV23-1 is given ORF status, its function remaining uncertain. This CDR3 is 15 amino acids long. J gave up 8 bases and V 0 bases, and 9 bases lay outside the gene matches.